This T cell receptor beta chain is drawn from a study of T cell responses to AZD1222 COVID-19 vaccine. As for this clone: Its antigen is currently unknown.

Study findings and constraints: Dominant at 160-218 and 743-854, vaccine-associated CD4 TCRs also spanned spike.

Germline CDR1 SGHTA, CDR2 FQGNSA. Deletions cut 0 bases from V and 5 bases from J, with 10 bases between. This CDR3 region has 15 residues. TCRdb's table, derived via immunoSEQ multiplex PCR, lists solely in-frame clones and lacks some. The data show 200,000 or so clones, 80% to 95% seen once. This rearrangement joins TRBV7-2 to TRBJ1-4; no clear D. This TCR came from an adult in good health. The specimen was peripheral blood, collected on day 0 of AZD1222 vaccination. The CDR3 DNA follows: TGTGCCAGCAGCTTAGCCGGAGGAAGAAATGAAAAACTGTTTTTT. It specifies CASSLAGGRNEKLFF.